This TCR beta chain was documented in a study of T cell changes during pregnancy in multiple sclerosis. The assay was immunoSEQ multiplex PCR, and TCRdb's table has in-frame clones only and misses some. This sample has about 100,000 clones, with just over 90% found just once. This receptor was taken from a female donor with multiple sclerosis, enrolled in a pregnancy study. This specimen was peripheral blood, taken in the second trimester of pregnancy.

In nucleotides, the CDR3 is TGTGCCAGCTCCCTTGGGACAGGGGGTACTGAAGCTTTCTTT. This codes for CASSLGTGGTEAFF. V is TRBV18 and J is TRBJ1-1, with 11 bases matching TRBD1. Germline CDR1 and CDR2: KGHSH and LQKENI. V gave up 6 bases and J gave up 5 bases; unmatched junction bases: 5. This CDR3 has 14 amino acids.